The subject of this entry is one T cell receptor beta chain. As yet, its antigen is unknown. This record comes from a study of monozygotic twins with inflammatory bowel disease. Overall study results and limits: None of the different T cell subtypes could be distinguished from one another. Healthy twins showed more clonotype sharing with others than IBD patients, especially patients with disease activity.

TCRdb processed the 5' RACE reads again and assigns one entry to each CDR3 protein, with no DNA. The table lists roughly 160,000 distinct CDR3 sequences. The CDR3 is made up of 13 amino acids. Germline V CDR1 and CDR2: GTSNPN, SVGIG (reference sequence). The rearrangement links TRBV30 to TRBJ1-1; as DNA is missing, the TRBD1 call by TCRdb cannot be tested. The sequence derives from a human donor with ulcerative colitis or Crohn's disease, or a healthy co-twin of an affected twin (not recorded which). Sequenced material: blood. The CDR3 sequence: CAASTVMNTEAFF.